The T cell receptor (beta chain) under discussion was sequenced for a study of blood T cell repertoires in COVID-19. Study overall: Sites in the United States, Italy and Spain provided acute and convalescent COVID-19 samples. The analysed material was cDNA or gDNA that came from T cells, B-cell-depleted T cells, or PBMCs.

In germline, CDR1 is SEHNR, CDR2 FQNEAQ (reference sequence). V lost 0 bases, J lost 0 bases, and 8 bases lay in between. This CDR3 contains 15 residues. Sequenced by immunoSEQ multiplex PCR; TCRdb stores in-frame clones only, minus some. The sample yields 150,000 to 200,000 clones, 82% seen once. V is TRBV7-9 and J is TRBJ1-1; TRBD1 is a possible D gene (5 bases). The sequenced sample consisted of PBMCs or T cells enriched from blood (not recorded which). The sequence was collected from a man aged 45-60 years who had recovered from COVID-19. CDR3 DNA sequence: TGTGCCAGCAGCTTAGCGGCGGGGGTGAACACTGAAGCTTTCTTT. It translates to CASSLAAGVNTEAFF.